This T cell receptor beta chain was sequenced in a study of monozygotic twins with inflammatory bowel disease. Following a re-call of the 5' RACE reads, TCRdb has one entry per CDR3 protein and lacks DNA. The sample table includes more than 95,000 distinct CDR3 sequences. The CDR3 has 16 amino acids. Germline V gene data show CDR1 as SGHRS and CDR2 as YFSETQ. Sample: blood. The TCR originated in a human donor with ulcerative colitis or Crohn's disease, or a healthy co-twin of an affected twin (not recorded which). The chain has TRBV5-1 and TRBJ2-6; TCRdb proposes TRBD1, but this gene call is untestable without DNA. The CDR3: CASSFPRGTGANVLTF.